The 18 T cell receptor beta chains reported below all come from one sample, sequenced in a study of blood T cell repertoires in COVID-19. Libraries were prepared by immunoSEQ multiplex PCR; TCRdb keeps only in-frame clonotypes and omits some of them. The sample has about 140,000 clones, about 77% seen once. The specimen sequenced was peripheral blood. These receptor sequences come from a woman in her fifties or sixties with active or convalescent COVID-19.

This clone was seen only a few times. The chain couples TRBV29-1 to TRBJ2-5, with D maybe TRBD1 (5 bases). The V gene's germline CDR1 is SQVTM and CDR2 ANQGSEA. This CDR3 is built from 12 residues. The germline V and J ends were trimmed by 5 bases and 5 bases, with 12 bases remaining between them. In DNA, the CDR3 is TGCAGCGTTCACATCAGGGTCGAGACCCAGTACTTC. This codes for CSVHIRVETQYF.

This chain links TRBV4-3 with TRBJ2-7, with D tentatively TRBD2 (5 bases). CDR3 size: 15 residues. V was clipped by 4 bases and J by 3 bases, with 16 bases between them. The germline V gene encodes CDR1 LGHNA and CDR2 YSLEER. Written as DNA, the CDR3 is TGCGCCAGCAGCCCCCTCCGGGATGGGTACTACGAGCAGTACTTC. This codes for CASSPLRDGYYEQYF.

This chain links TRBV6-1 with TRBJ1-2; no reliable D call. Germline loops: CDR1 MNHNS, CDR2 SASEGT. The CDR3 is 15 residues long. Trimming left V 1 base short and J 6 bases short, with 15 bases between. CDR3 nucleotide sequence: TGTGCCAGCAGTGAAGATTACAGCAGCTTCGATGGCTACACCTTC. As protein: CASSEDYSSFDGYTF.

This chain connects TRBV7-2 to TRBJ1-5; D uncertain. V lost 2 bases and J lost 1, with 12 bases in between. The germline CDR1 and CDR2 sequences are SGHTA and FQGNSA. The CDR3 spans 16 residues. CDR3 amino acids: CASSLLGYPSNQPQHF. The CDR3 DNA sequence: TGTGCCAGCAGCTTATTGGGCTACCCGAGCAATCAGCCCCAGCATTTT.

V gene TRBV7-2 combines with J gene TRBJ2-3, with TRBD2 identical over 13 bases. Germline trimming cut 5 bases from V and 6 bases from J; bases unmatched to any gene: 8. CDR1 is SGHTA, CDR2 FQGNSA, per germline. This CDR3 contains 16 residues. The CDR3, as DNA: TGTGCCAGCAGCACCACTAGCGGGGGGGCCGTGGATACGCAGTATTTT. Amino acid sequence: CASSTTSGGAVDTQYF.

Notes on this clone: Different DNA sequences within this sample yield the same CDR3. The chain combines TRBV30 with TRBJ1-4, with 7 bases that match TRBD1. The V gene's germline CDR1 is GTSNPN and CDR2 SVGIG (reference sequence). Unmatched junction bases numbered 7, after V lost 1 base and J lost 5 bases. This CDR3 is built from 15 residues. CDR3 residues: CAWSEQGLGNEKLFF. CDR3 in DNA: TGTGCCTGGAGTGAACAGGGGCTTGGAAATGAAAAACTGTTTTTT.

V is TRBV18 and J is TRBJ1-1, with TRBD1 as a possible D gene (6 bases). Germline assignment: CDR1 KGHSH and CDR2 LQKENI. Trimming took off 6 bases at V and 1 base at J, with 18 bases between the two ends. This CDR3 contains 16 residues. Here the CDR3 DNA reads TGTGCCAGCTCCGATCCCGGACAGACCCAGAACACTGAAGCTTTCTTT. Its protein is CASSDPGQTQNTEAFF. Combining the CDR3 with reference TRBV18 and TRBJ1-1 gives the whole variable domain NAGVMQNPRHLVRRRGQEARLRCSPMKGHSHVYWYRQLPEEGLKFMVYLQKENIIDESGMPKERFSAEFPKEGPSILRIQQVVRGDSAAYFCASSDPGQTQNTEAFFGQGTRLTVV.

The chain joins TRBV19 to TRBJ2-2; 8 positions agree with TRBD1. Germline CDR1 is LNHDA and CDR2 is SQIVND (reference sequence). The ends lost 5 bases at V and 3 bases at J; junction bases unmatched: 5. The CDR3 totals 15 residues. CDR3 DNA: TGTGCCAGTAGTCTCGACAGGGGAGACACCGGGGAGCTGTTTTTT. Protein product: CASSLDRGDTGELFF.

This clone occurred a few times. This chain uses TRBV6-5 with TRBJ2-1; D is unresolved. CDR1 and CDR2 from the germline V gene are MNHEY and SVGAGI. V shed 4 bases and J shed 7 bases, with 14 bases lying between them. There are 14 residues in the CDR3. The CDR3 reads CASSSADTRNEQFF. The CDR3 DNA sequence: TGTGCCAGCAGTTCGGCGGATACGCGGAATGAGCAGTTCTTC.

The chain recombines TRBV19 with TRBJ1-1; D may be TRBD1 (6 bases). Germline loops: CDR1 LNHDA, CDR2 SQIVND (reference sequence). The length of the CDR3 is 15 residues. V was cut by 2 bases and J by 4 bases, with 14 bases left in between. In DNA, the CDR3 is TGTGCCAGTAGTATAAATCGGGGGGCTGGCACTGAAGCTTTCTTT. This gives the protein CASSINRGAGTEAFF.

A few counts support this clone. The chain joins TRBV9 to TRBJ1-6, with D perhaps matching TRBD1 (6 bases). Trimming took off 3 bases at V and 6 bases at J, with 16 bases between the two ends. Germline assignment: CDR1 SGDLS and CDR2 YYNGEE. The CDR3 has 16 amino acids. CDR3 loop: CASSDRGRGSNSPLHF. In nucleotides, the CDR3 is TGTGCCAGCAGCGATCGGGGGCGGGGGAGTAATTCACCCCTCCACTTT.

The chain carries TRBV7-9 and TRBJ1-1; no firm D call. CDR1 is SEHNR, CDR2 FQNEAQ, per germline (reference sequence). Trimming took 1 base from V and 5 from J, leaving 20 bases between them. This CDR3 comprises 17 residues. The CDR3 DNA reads TGTGCCAGCAGCTTAGATGGGTTCGGGAGGGAGAGGACTGAAGCTTTCTTT. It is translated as CASSLDGFGRERTEAFF. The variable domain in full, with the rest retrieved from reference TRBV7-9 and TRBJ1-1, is DTGVSQNPRHKITKRGQNVTFRCDPISEHNRLYWYRQTLGQGPEFLTYFQNEAQLEKSRLLSDRFSAERPKGSFSTLEIQRTEQGDSAMYLCASSLDGFGRERTEAFFGQGTRLTVV.

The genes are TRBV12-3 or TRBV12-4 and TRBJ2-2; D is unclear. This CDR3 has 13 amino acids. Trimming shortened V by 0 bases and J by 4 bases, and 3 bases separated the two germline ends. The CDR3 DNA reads TGTGCCAGCAGTTTAGCGAGCACCGGGGAGCTGTTTTTT. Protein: CASSLASTGELFF.

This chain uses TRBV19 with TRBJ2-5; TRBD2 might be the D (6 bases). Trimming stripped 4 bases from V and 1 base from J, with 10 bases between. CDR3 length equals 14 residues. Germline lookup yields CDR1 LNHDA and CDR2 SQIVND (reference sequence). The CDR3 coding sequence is TGTGCCAGTAGTAGGGGAGCGGGCCAAGAGACCCAGTACTTC. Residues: CASSRGAGQETQYF.

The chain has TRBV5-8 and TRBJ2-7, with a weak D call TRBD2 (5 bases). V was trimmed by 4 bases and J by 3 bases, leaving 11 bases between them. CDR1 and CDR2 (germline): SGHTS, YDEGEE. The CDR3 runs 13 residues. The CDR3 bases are TGTGCCAGCAGCCGTCACGGAGGCTACGAGCAGTACTTC. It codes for CASSRHGGYEQYF.

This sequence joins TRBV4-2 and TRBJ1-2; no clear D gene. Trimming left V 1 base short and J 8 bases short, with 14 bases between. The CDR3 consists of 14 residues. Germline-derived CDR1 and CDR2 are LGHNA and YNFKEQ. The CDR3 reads CASSQGHSKVGYTF. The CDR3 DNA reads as TGTGCCAGCAGCCAAGGACACTCTAAAGTGGGCTACACCTTC.

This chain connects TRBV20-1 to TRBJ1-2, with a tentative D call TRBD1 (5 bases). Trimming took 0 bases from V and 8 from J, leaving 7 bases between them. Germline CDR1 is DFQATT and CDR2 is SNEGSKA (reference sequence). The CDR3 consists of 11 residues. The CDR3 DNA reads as TGCAGTGCTAGAGATAGGGGCGGCTACACCTTC. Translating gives CSARDRGGYTF.

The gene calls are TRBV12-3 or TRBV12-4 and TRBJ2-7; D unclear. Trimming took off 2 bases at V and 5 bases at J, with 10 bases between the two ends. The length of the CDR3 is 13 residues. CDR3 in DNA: TGTGCCAGCAGTTTAAGTCTAGTGGACGAGCAGTACTTC. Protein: CASSLSLVDEQYF.